The sequence of this TCR beta chain was determined in a study of technical replicates of blood from a handful of donors. Germline V gene sequence: CDR1 SGHTA, CDR2 FQGNSA. The CDR3 spans 13 residues. V lost 5 bases to trimming and J lost 9 bases; unmatched junction nucleotides: 7. Sequencing was performed with immunoSEQ multiplex PCR; in TCRdb, only in-frame clones are kept and a portion is missing. This sample has about 62,000 clones, with just under 90% found just once. Sequenced: PBMCs. This receptor was obtained from a human donor in good health. Some clones in this sample may be carry-over from other donors' samples. The chain uses TRBV7-2 and TRBJ2-3, with 8 bases lining up with TRBD1. CDR3 region: CASSKDRVPTQYF. In nucleotides, the CDR3 is TGTGCCAGCAGCAAGGACAGGGTCCCCACGCAGTATTTT.